This is a list of T cell receptor beta chains from one sample in a study of cytomegalovirus exposure and HLA in healthy donors. Sequencing used immunoSEQ multiplex PCR; TCRdb keeps in-frame clones, though not all of them. The sample holds over 150,000 clones; about 80% are singletons and the top ten take about 1.3%. The sample comprised PBMCs. The origin of the receptors is a woman aged 45-65 years in good health and CMV-seronegative. Each CDR3 is given with its conserved first and last residue. Each record gives: J gene, V gene, D gene, clone size, CDR3 DNA, CDR3 protein. The D gene is left open where the match is weak. Some rows mark clone size as missing; the rest say once, few, many or name a class of expanded clone.

j_gene: TRBJ2-5
v_gene: TRBV5-8
d_gene: TRBD1
abundance: -
CDR3nt: TGTGCCAGCGTACACAGGGGGCGAGAGACCCAGTACTTC
CDR3aa: CASVHRGRETQYF

j_gene: TRBJ2-1
v_gene: TRBV6-5
d_gene: TRBD1
abundance: -
CDR3nt: TGTGCCAGCAGGCGGGGACAGGGCAATGAGCAGTTCTTC
CDR3aa: CASRRGQGNEQFF

j_gene: TRBJ2-5
v_gene: TRBV7-9
d_gene: TRBD1
abundance: -
CDR3nt: TGTGCCAGCAGCTTGGACACAGGGGGCGTTGAGACCCAGTACTTC
CDR3aa: CASSLDTGGVETQYF

j_gene: TRBJ1-1
v_gene: TRBV4-2
d_gene: -
abundance: -
CDR3nt: TGTGCCAGCAGCCAAGATGAAGCGCGGGCAGGCCTGAACACTGAAGCTTTCTTT
CDR3aa: CASSQDEARAGLNTEAFF

j_gene: TRBJ2-7
v_gene: TRBV7-2
d_gene: -
abundance: -
CDR3nt: TGTGCCAGCAGCACTAATCCTAAGAGCCCCTCGCACTTC
CDR3aa: CASSTNPKSPSHF

j_gene: TRBJ2-7
v_gene: TRBV23-1
d_gene: TRBD1
abundance: -
CDR3nt: TGCGCCAGCAGTCAAGGACAGGGGCTTCCCACTGTAAGCTCCTACGAGCAGTACTTC
CDR3aa: CASSQGQGLPTVSSYEQYF

j_gene: TRBJ2-3
v_gene: TRBV13
d_gene: TRBD2
abundance: -
CDR3nt: TGTGCCAGCAGCCCTGGACTAGTCCTAAATAGGTATACGCAGTATTTT
CDR3aa: CASSPGLVLNRYTQYF

j_gene: TRBJ2-1
v_gene: TRBV5-1
d_gene: TRBD2
abundance: -
CDR3nt: TGCGCCAGCAGCTTGGAGGCTAGCGGGAGGAGCAATGAGCAGTTCTTC
CDR3aa: CASSLEASGRSNEQFF

j_gene: TRBJ1-1
v_gene: TRBV18
d_gene: -
abundance: few
CDR3nt: TGTGCCAGCTCACTAGCAACTTGGTCCACTGAAGCTTTCTTT
CDR3aa: CASSLATWSTEAFF

j_gene: TRBJ2-7
v_gene: TRBV28
d_gene: -
abundance: -
CDR3nt: TGTGCCAGCAGTTTGACCGGCGGCCCCCTTTTGGAGCAGTACTTC
CDR3aa: CASSLTGGPLLEQYF

j_gene: TRBJ2-1
v_gene: TRBV7-9
d_gene: -
abundance: few
CDR3nt: TGTGCCCGAGGTAGTCAGACAGGACCTAGTGAGCAGTTCTTC
CDR3aa: CARGSQTGPSEQFF

j_gene: TRBJ2-1
v_gene: TRBV6-6
d_gene: TRBD2
abundance: -
CDR3nt: TGTGCCAGCAGTCCACTAGCGGCGACCTTTTACAATGAGCAGTTCTTC
CDR3aa: CASSPLAATFYNEQFF

j_gene: TRBJ2-7
v_gene: TRBV10-3
d_gene: TRBD1
abundance: -
CDR3nt: TGTGCCATCAGGCCTCCCGGGACAGGGGCCGGGGAGCAGTACTTC
CDR3aa: CAIRPPGTGAGEQYF

j_gene: TRBJ2-3
v_gene: TRBV5-6
d_gene: TRBD1
abundance: -
CDR3nt: TGTGCCAGCAACCAACAGGGGGGTACCACAGATACGCAGTATTTT
CDR3aa: CASNQQGGTTDTQYF

j_gene: TRBJ2-1
v_gene: TRBV4-2
d_gene: TRBD2
abundance: -
CDR3nt: TGTGCCAGCAGCCAGGGTTTTGGCGGGAGCTCCTACAATGAGCAGTTCTTC
CDR3aa: CASSQGFGGSSYNEQFF

j_gene: TRBJ2-5
v_gene: TRBV7-7
d_gene: TRBD1
abundance: -
CDR3nt: TGTGCCAGCAGCTCACAGGGGCTTGGAGAGACCCAGTACTTC
CDR3aa: CASSSQGLGETQYF

j_gene: TRBJ1-5
v_gene: TRBV19
d_gene: TRBD1
abundance: -
CDR3nt: TGTGCCAGTAGGAAATACGGGACAGGGAATCAGCCCCAGCATTTT
CDR3aa: CASRKYGTGNQPQHF

j_gene: TRBJ2-7
v_gene: TRBV9
d_gene: TRBD2
abundance: -
CDR3nt: TGTGCCAGCAGAGACGGAGTCGGGACTATTTCCTACGAGCAGTACTTC
CDR3aa: CASRDGVGTISYEQYF

j_gene: TRBJ1-5
v_gene: TRBV28
d_gene: -
abundance: few
CDR3nt: TGTGCCAGCAGTCCACGCAGGGTTAGCAATCAGCCCCAGCATTTT
CDR3aa: CASSPRRVSNQPQHF

j_gene: TRBJ2-3
v_gene: TRBV5-4
d_gene: TRBD2
abundance: -
CDR3nt: TGTGCCACCCAGACTAGCGGGGGGGCCACAGATACGCAGTATTTT
CDR3aa: CATQTSGGATDTQYF

j_gene: TRBJ2-3
v_gene: TRBV18
d_gene: -
abundance: -
CDR3nt: TGTGCCAGCTCACCACCAGGGGCAGATACGCAGTATTTT
CDR3aa: CASSPPGADTQYF

j_gene: TRBJ1-4
v_gene: TRBV19
d_gene: TRBD1
abundance: -
CDR3nt: TGTGCCAGTAAAACACAGGGGGCTGTAGATGAAAAACTGTTTTTT
CDR3aa: CASKTQGAVDEKLFF

j_gene: TRBJ1-1
v_gene: TRBV11-2
d_gene: -
abundance: few
CDR3nt: TGTGCCAGCAGCTTAGATCGGGGGGGGAGGCCTCCTTTCTTT
CDR3aa: CASSLDRGGRPPFF

j_gene: TRBJ2-7
v_gene: TRBV6-5
d_gene: -
abundance: -
CDR3nt: TGTGCCAGCAGTTACGCTGGGGACAAACCTTACGAGCAGTACTTC
CDR3aa: CASSYAGDKPYEQYF

j_gene: TRBJ1-1
v_gene: TRBV20-1
d_gene: -
abundance: -
CDR3nt: TGCAGTGCTAGACAGGACACTGAAGCTTTCTTT
CDR3aa: CSARQDTEAFF

j_gene: TRBJ2-1
v_gene: TRBV19
d_gene: TRBD2
abundance: -
CDR3nt: TGTGCCAGTAGCAGTGGACTAGCGGAATACAATGAGCAGTTCTTC
CDR3aa: CASSSGLAEYNEQFF

j_gene: TRBJ2-7
v_gene: TRBV4-1
d_gene: -
abundance: -
CDR3nt: TGCGCCAGCACCCGAGGACCAGGGGGGACCTACGAGCAGTACTTC
CDR3aa: CASTRGPGGTYEQYF

j_gene: TRBJ2-3
v_gene: TRBV19
d_gene: TRBD2
abundance: once
CDR3nt: TGTGCCAGTAGTATCCGGACTAGCGGGGGCGCAGATACGCAGTATTTT
CDR3aa: CASSIRTSGGADTQYF

j_gene: TRBJ2-1
v_gene: TRBV5-1
d_gene: TRBD2
abundance: -
CDR3nt: TGCGCCAGCAGCTCCGGGACTAGCGGGAGTATAAGTGAGCAGTTCTTC
CDR3aa: CASSSGTSGSISEQFF

j_gene: TRBJ1-1
v_gene: TRBV19
d_gene: TRBD1
abundance: -
CDR3nt: TGTGCCAGTAGAAACACAGGGGGCGCGGGGACTGAAGCTTTCTTT
CDR3aa: CASRNTGGAGTEAFF

j_gene: TRBJ1-6
v_gene: TRBV4-2
d_gene: -
abundance: -
CDR3nt: TGTGCCAGCAGCCAAGTTGGAGCACTGGATTCACCCCTCCACTTT
CDR3aa: CASSQVGALDSPLHF

j_gene: TRBJ2-2
v_gene: TRBV5-1
d_gene: -
abundance: -
CDR3nt: TGCGCCAGCAGCTTGAGTCTAGCAGCCACCGGGGAGCTGTTTTTT
CDR3aa: CASSLSLAATGELFF

j_gene: TRBJ1-4
v_gene: TRBV10-3
d_gene: TRBD1
abundance: once
CDR3nt: TGTGCCATCAGTGAGTCGACAGGGGGCGAGAGTAAACTGTTTTTT
CDR3aa: CAISESTGGESKLFF

j_gene: TRBJ1-1
v_gene: TRBV30
d_gene: TRBD1
abundance: -
CDR3nt: TGTGCCTGGCAGAGCCGACAGGGGGGTCCTGGAGCTTTCTTT
CDR3aa: CAWQSRQGGPGAFF

j_gene: TRBJ2-1
v_gene: TRBV4-3
d_gene: TRBD1
abundance: -
CDR3nt: TGCGCCAGCAGCCGAACGGGACAGCCCTTGAATGAGCAGTTCTTC
CDR3aa: CASSRTGQPLNEQFF

j_gene: TRBJ2-1
v_gene: TRBV4-3
d_gene: TRBD1
abundance: -
CDR3nt: TGCGCCAGCAGCCAATCTCTCGACAGGGCCAATGAGCAGTTCTTC
CDR3aa: CASSQSLDRANEQFF

j_gene: TRBJ1-2
v_gene: TRBV27
d_gene: -
abundance: -
CDR3nt: TGTGCCAGCAGTATCTCCTGGGGGCGGATGGGCTACACCTTC
CDR3aa: CASSISWGRMGYTF

j_gene: TRBJ2-7
v_gene: TRBV7-9
d_gene: -
abundance: -
CDR3nt: TGTGCCAGCAGCAGAACAGGTGTCTACGAGCAGTACTTC
CDR3aa: CASSRTGVYEQYF